This TCR beta chain was found in a study of blood T cell repertoires in COVID-19. Overall study context: Collection of acute and convalescent COVID-19 samples took place in the United States, Italy and Spain. In each case, the material was cDNA or gDNA derived from T cells, B-cell-depleted T cells, or PBMCs.

Everyone who took part was roughly 18 to 100 years old, and they came from 24 US areas. CDR3 length: 13 amino acids. CDR1 and CDR2 (germline): MNHEY, SVGAGI. After removal of 6 bases from V and 7 bases from J, the junction contained 7 bases not matched to a gene. Original processing notes: Amplifying reference gene primers gave estimates of nucleated cell counts. Here immunoSEQ multiplex PCR was the method, and the copy in TCRdb shows in-frame clones only, minus some. The DNA was the basis for D and trimming; V, J and clone size are from that table. The sample has about 220,000 clones, around 87% seen once.

The TCR comes from a woman aged 18-35 years in a cohort exposed to, infected with or recovered from COVID-19 (not recorded which). The V call is TRBV6-5, the J call TRBJ1-2, with 8 bases aligning to TRBD1. Sequenced input: PBMCs or T cells enriched from blood (not recorded which). CDR3 in DNA: TGTGCCAGCAGCCAGACAGGGGTGGTTGGCTACACCTTC. Its protein product is CASSQTGVVGYTF.